The 31 T cell receptor beta chains below all came from one sample that was sequenced in a study of shared clonotypes between healthy human individuals (dated by TCRdb to about 2020). Libraries were built with the immunoSEQ multiplex PCR assay. Not all clones reach the TCRdb copy of this immuneACCESS table, which keeps in-frame sequences only. Checked studies attribute under half of the gap to unresolved V genes and leave the rest unexplained. A total of hundreds of thousands of clones appear in this sample, roughly nine tenths of them only once. The ten largest make up roughly 22% of the sample. CD8 naive samples were CD45RO-negative cells positively selected for CCR7, giving a CD45RA+CCR7+ population that excluded TemRA cells. The sequenced sample consisted of naive CD8+ T cells sorted from blood. The cell subset or site label here, explained by the study, means: CD45RA+CCR7+. These receptors all stem from a man aged 25 to 40 in good health.

The rearrangement joins TRBV10-3 to TRBJ2-1, with a possible D match to TRBD2 (5 bases). The CDR3 totals 15 residues. Per the germline V gene, CDR1 is ENHRY and CDR2 is SYGVKD. Deletions cut 2 bases from V and 8 bases from J, with 16 bases between. CDR3 sequence reads: CAISEPLTGSYEQFF. CDR3 nucleotide sequence: TGTGCCATCAGTGAGCCTCTAACTGGGAGTTATGAGCAGTTCTTC.

This chain links TRBV18 with TRBJ2-1; D remains ambiguous. Germline V lookup: CDR1 KGHSH, CDR2 LQKENI. Trimming pared 2 bases from V and 8 bases from J, leaving 10 bases between. This CDR3 spans 13 amino acids. The CDR3 reads CASSPDGMDEQFF. CDR3 DNA: TGTGCCAGCTCACCAGATGGAATGGATGAGCAGTTCTTC. Full variable domain (rest looked up from reference TRBV18 and TRBJ2-1): NAGVMQNPRHLVRRRGQEARLRCSPMKGHSHVYWYRQLPEEGLKFMVYLQKENIIDESGMPKERFSAEFPKEGPSILRIQQVVRGDSAAYFCASSPDGMDEQFFGPGTRLTVL.

The CDR3 DNA sequence: TGTGCCAGCAGCTTTTCGCTAGCGCAAGAGACCCAGTACTTC. It is translated as CASSFSLAQETQYF. The chain is built from TRBV5-6 and TRBJ2-5; a weak D match, TRBD2 (6 bases). Germline lookup yields CDR1 SGHDT and CDR2 YYEEEE. CDR3 length equals 14 residues. Deletions cut 2 bases from V and 2 bases from J, with 10 bases between.

The CDR3 bases are TGTGCCAGCAGTTTCGCATCCTACAATGAGCAGTTCTTC. Translating gives CASSFASYNEQFF. This chain connects TRBV27 to TRBJ2-1; D unresolved. Germline V gives CDR1 MNHEY, CDR2 SMNVEV (reference sequence). This CDR3 region has 13 residues. Trimming took off 3 bases at V and 1 base at J, with 4 bases between the two ends.

The rearrangement uses TRBV5-6 and TRBJ2-3; weak D call: TRBD1 (5 bases). Trimming took 0 bases from V and 6 from J, leaving 11 bases between them. The CDR3 is 14 amino acids. Looked up from germline, CDR1 is SGHDT and CDR2 is YYEEEE. CDR3 coding DNA: TGTGCCAGCAGCTTGGTGGCCCAGGGTGATACGCAGTATTTT. Translated, it gives CASSLVAQGDTQYF.

V usage is TRBV7-9 and J usage is TRBJ2-6; no reliable D call. The ends were cut back, 2 bases at V and 0 bases at J, with 8 bases in the middle. The CDR3 is 16 residues long. Germline assignment: CDR1 SEHNR and CDR2 FQNEAQ (reference sequence). The CDR3 spells CASSLSRPSGANVLTF. The CDR3, as DNA: TGTGCCAGCAGCTTATCTAGGCCCTCTGGGGCCAACGTCCTGACTTTC. The whole variable domain, filled in from reference TRBV7-9 and TRBJ2-6, reads DTGVSQNPRHKITKRGQNVTFRCDPISEHNRLYWYRQTLGQGPEFLTYFQNEAQLEKSRLLSDRFSAERPKGSFSTLEIQRTEQGDSAMYLCASSLSRPSGANVLTFGAGSRLTVL.

This sequence joins TRBV7-9 and TRBJ2-7, with D unclear. The CDR3 has 13 amino acids. V was shortened by 4 bases and J by 3 bases, with 10 bases between the two germline ends. Germline-derived CDR1 and CDR2 are SEHNR and FQNEAQ (reference sequence). This chain's CDR3 is CASSSVLDYEQYF. CDR3 nucleotide sequence: TGTGCCAGCAGCTCTGTCTTGGACTACGAGCAGTACTTC.

The genes are TRBV9 and TRBJ2-1, with D possibly TRBD1 on 6 matching bases. Germline V lookup: CDR1 SGDLS, CDR2 YYNGEE. V was pared by 4 bases and J by 5 bases, with 13 bases between. The CDR3 runs to 14 residues. The CDR3 spells CASSSGTRNNEQFF. In DNA, the CDR3 is TGTGCCAGCAGCTCAGGGACAAGAAACAATGAGCAGTTCTTC.

V gene TRBV7-9 combines with J gene TRBJ1-2; D is unresolved. V lost 0 bases and J 8 bases, leaving 19 bases between the germline ends. The germline gives CDR1 SEHNR, CDR2 FQNEAQ (reference sequence). CDR3 length equals 16 residues. The DNA for the CDR3 is TGTGCCAGCAGCTTAGCTGGTCCTTCGGGCCAGCAGGGCTACACCTTC. This translates into CASSLAGPSGQQGYTF.

This chain connects TRBV5-1 to TRBJ2-5; no clear D gene. The germline V and J ends were trimmed by 1 base and 0 bases, with 7 bases remaining between them. The CDR3 covers 14 residues. The germline V gene encodes CDR1 SGHRS and CDR2 YFSETQ. CDR3 sequence (DNA): TGCGCCAGCAGCTTGTTTGGAAACCAAGAGACCCAGTACTTC. Protein product: CASSLFGNQETQYF. The entire variable domain, with the rest obtained from reference TRBV5-1 and TRBJ2-5, is as follows: KAGVTQTPRYLIKTRGQQVTLSCSPISGHRSVSWYQQTPGQGLQFLFEYFSETQRNKGNFPGRFSGRQFSNSRSEMNVSTLELGDSALYLCASSLFGNQETQYFGPGTRLLVL.

DNA for the CDR3: TGTGCCAGCAGCATAAAAAATCTGGGAGGTCGTCCCTACAATGAGCAGTTCTTC. Residues: CASSIKNLGGRPYNEQFF. The chain employs TRBV21-1 and TRBJ2-1; the table assigns TRBD2, which was not confirmed against the DNA. TRBV21-1 is labeled a pseudogene. The CDR3 consists of 18 residues.

The rearrangement joins TRBV5-1 to TRBJ1-1; TRBD1 aligns across 11 bases. This CDR3 region has 15 residues. Germline-derived CDR1 and CDR2 are SGHRS and YFSETQ. The ends lost 4 bases at V and 5 bases at J; junction bases unmatched: 7. In DNA, the CDR3 is TGCGCCAGCAGCGGAGGACAGGGGGCGCGGACTGAAGCTTTCTTT. Amino acid sequence: CASSGGQGARTEAFF.

This chain joins TRBV7-2 and TRBJ2-5; D uncertain. Germline V lookup: CDR1 SGHTA, CDR2 FQGNSA. Deletions cut 3 bases from V and 4 bases from J, with 15 bases between. This CDR3 is built from 15 residues. Here the CDR3 DNA reads TGTGCCAGCAGCTTGGGAAGGGTCGCAGGAGAGACCCAGTACTTC. Its protein is CASSLGRVAGETQYF.

The chain couples TRBV9 to TRBJ1-3; 11 bases match TRBD1. Looked up from germline, CDR1 is SGDLS and CDR2 is YYNGEE. This CDR3 is built from 15 residues. V was clipped by 5 bases and J by 4 bases; unmatched bases: 5. The CDR3 sequence is CASSDGQGAGNTIYF. CDR3 in DNA: TGTGCCAGCAGTGATGGACAGGGGGCCGGAAACACCATATATTTT.

V and J are TRBV7-2 and TRBJ2-7; TRBD2 might be the D (6 bases). The length of the CDR3 is 14 residues. Germline V gives CDR1 SGHTA, CDR2 FQGNSA. V was pared by 3 bases and J by 0 bases, with 9 bases between. This chain's CDR3 is CASSFSGPSYEQYF. In nucleotides, the CDR3 is TGTGCCAGCAGCTTCAGCGGGCCCTCCTACGAGCAGTACTTC.

The chain combines TRBV5-6 with TRBJ2-7; 14 bases agree with TRBD2. The CDR3 totals 15 residues. Germline-derived CDR1 and CDR2 are SGHDT and YYEEEE. Trimming at V came to 4 bases and at J to 6 bases, leaving 6 bases not matched to a gene. CDR3 residues: CASSPGLAGELEQYF. The CDR3, as DNA: TGTGCCAGCAGCCCGGGACTAGCGGGAGAACTCGAGCAGTACTTC.

The chain carries TRBV29-1 and TRBJ2-3, with D possibly being TRBD1 or TRBD2 (5 bases each). Germline V gene data show CDR1 as SQVTM and CDR2 as ANQGSEA. V dropped 0 bases and J dropped 0 bases, with 10 bases sitting between them. This CDR3 region has 15 residues. The CDR3: CSVEEGWDSTDTQYF. The CDR3, as DNA: TGCAGCGTTGAAGAAGGGTGGGACAGCACAGATACGCAGTATTTT.

This chain links TRBV25-1 with TRBJ1-4; D ambiguous. The ends were cut back, 4 bases at V and 1 base at J, with 1 base in the middle. The V gene's germline CDR1 is MGHDK and CDR2 SYGVNS. This CDR3 is built from 12 residues. The CDR3 region is CASSGTNEKLFF. In DNA form, the CDR3 reads TGTGCCAGCAGTGGAACTAATGAAAAACTGTTTTTT.

The chain carries TRBV6-5 and TRBJ1-3; maybe TRBD1 (6 bases). The V and J ends lost 2 bases and 1 base respectively, with 9 bases between them. The length of the CDR3 is 15 residues. From germline, CDR1 is MNHEY and CDR2 SVGAGI. CDR3 nucleotide sequence: TGTGCCAGCAGTTACGGGGGGGCTTCTGGAAACACCATATATTTT. Residues: CASSYGGASGNTIYF.

The chain links TRBV5-8 to TRBJ2-1, with 8 positions matching TRBD1. The CDR3 totals 15 residues. The V gene end was trimmed by 6 bases and the J gene end by 6 bases; junction bases not matched to a gene: 11. Germline CDR1 and CDR2: SGHTS and YDEGEE. The DNA for the CDR3 is TGTGCCAGCACCTTCGGCAGGGGGCGCATCAATGAGCAGTTCTTC. Translating it yields CASTFGRGRINEQFF.

The gene calls are TRBV19 and TRBJ1-5; D remains ambiguous. V was cut by 3 bases and J by 5 bases, with 11 bases left in between. The CDR3 is made up of 14 amino acids. Germline CDR1 and CDR2: LNHDA and SQIVND (reference sequence). This CDR3 is CASSMGILDQPQHF. As DNA, the CDR3 is TGTGCCAGTAGTATGGGGATTTTGGATCAGCCCCAGCATTTT.

In DNA, the CDR3 is TGCGCCAGCAGCGCTCACCCCGTCGACCAGCAGTACTTC. This gives the protein CASSAHPVDQQYF. This chain joins TRBV10-1 and TRBJ2-7; the D is unclear. This CDR3 spans 13 amino acids. In germline, CDR1 is WNHNN, CDR2 SYGVQD (reference sequence). V lost 6 bases and J lost 8, with 17 bases in between.

The rearrangement links TRBV4-1 to TRBJ2-7, with 11 bases matching TRBD1. CDR3 size: 15 residues. V was clipped by 3 bases and J by 2 bases; unmatched bases: 3. In germline, CDR1 is MGHRA, CDR2 YSYEKL. Here the CDR3 DNA reads TGCGCCAGCAGCCAGGGGGGACAGGGGGCCTACGAGCAGTACTTC. This codes for CASSQGGQGAYEQYF.

This chain joins TRBV4-1 and TRBJ2-7; D is possibly TRBD1 (8 bases). Trimming cost V 1 base and J 6 bases, with 16 bases left between them. Germline CDR1 is MGHRA and CDR2 is YSYEKL. There are 15 residues in the CDR3. CDR3 coding DNA: TGCGCCAGCAGCCAAGTTCCGGACAGGGAGGGCGAGCAGTACTTC. Protein product: CASSQVPDREGEQYF.

The J gene is TRBJ2-1, the V gene TRBV7-3; D possibly corresponds to TRBD1 (6 bases). V lost 4 bases and J lost 8, with 21 bases in between. This CDR3 spans 16 amino acids. The germline CDR1 and CDR2 sequences are SGHTA and FQGTGA. The CDR3 DNA sequence: TGTGCCAGCAGCTGGGATGGGAACAGGGATTATGATGAGCAGTTCTTC. This encodes CASSWDGNRDYDEQFF.

The V gene is TRBV28, the J gene TRBJ2-7, with unresolved D. CDR1 is MDHEN and CDR2 is SYDVKM in the germline V gene. Trimming shortened V by 6 bases and J by 3 bases, and 9 bases separated the two germline ends. The CDR3 is made up of 12 amino acids. CDR3 coding DNA: TGTGCCAGCAGCCCAGCAGACTACGAGCAGTACTTC. It is translated as CASSPADYEQYF.

The chain combines TRBV28 with TRBJ1-5; 9 bases are a match to TRBD1. Germline V CDR1 and CDR2: MDHEN, SYDVKM. The CDR3 loop spans 14 amino acids. V shed 7 bases and J 4 bases; nucleotides not matched to a gene: 5. The CDR3, as DNA: TGTGCCAGCACTTGGGACAGGGAGAATCAGCCCCAGCATTTT. Translated: CASTWDRENQPQHF.

CDR3 coding DNA: TGTGCCAGCAGCCTATGGACAGGCGATGAAGCTTTCTTT. As protein: CASSLWTGDEAFF. This rearrangement joins TRBV11-2 to TRBJ1-1; 7 bases fit TRBD1. The CDR3 has 13 residues. The trim removed 5 bases at V and 7 bases at J, leaving 7 bases unmatched. Germline V gene sequence: CDR1 SGHAT, CDR2 FQNNGV.

The J gene is TRBJ2-3, the V gene TRBV7-9; possible D gene TRBD2, 5 bases. Germline V gene sequence: CDR1 SEHNR, CDR2 FQNEAQ (reference sequence). CDR3 size: 13 residues. Trimming left V 4 bases short and J 4 bases short, with 9 bases between. The chain's CDR3 is CASSYLRADTQYF. The CDR3 DNA is TGTGCCAGCAGCTACCTGCGGGCAGATACGCAGTATTTT.

The J gene is TRBJ2-7, the V gene TRBV7-6, with 9 bases matching TRBD1. This CDR3 spans 17 amino acids. The V gene end was trimmed by 5 bases and the J gene end by 6 bases; junction bases not matched to a gene: 17. Germline CDR1 reads SGHVS; CDR2 reads FNYEAQ. The CDR3 DNA is TGTGCCAGCAGCGAATTCCTCTTGGGACAGGGCCCTAGCGAGCAGTACTTC. Amino acids: CASSEFLLGQGPSEQYF.

This chain uses TRBV6-1 with TRBJ2-7; 14 bases line up with TRBD2. The CDR3 runs to 20 residues. CDR1 and CDR2 from the germline V gene are MNHNS and SASEGT. The V gene end was trimmed by 0 bases and the J gene end by 2 bases; junction bases not matched to a gene: 12. CDR3 sequence reads: CASSEAGTSGSLRPAYEQYF. CDR3 DNA sequence: TGTGCCAGCAGTGAAGCTGGGACTAGCGGGAGTCTTCGACCCGCCTACGAGCAGTACTTC.